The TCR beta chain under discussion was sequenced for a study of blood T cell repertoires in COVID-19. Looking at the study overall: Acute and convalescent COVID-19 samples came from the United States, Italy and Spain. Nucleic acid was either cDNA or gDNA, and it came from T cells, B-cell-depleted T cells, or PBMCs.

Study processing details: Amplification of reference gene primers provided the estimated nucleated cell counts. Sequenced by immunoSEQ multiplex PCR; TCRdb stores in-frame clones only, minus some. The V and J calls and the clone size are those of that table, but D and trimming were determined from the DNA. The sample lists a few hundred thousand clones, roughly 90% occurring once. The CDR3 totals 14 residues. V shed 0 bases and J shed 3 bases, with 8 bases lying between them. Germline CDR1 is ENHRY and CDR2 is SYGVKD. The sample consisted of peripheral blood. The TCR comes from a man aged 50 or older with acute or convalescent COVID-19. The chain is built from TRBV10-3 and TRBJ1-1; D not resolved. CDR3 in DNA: TGTGCCATCAGTGAGTCGGGCCGGTACACTGAAGCTTTCTTT. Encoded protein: CAISESGRYTEAFF.